This T cell receptor beta chain emerged from a study of T cell changes during pregnancy in multiple sclerosis. The CDR3 covers 16 residues. The ends were cut back, 1 base at V and 1 base at J, with 8 bases in the middle. Germline CDR1 is SGHTA and CDR2 is FQGNSA. Data came from immunoSEQ multiplex PCR; TCRdb stores just in-frame clones and leaves some out. The sample comprises around 60,000 clones, around 95% of which are singletons, and roughly 0.33% rests with the top ten. This material consisted of CD4+ T cells from peripheral blood mononuclear cells, taken before pregnancy. The sequence was collected from a female donor with multiple sclerosis, enrolled in a pregnancy study. V gene TRBV7-2 combines with J gene TRBJ2-6, with D tentatively TRBD2 (5 bases). Here the CDR3 DNA reads TGTGCCAGCAGCTTAGTGGGCGGGTCTGGGGCCAACGTCCTGACTTTC. As protein: CASSLVGGSGANVLTF.